The 29 T cell receptor beta chains presented below share a single source sample, sequenced in a study of identifying expanded T cells in peripheral blood. Assay: immunoSEQ multiplex PCR; the TCRdb copy retains only in-frame clones and omits some. The data hold around 50,000 clones, with around 90% observed a single time. Sequenced: blood. The receptor source for this set is a person between 18 and 75 years old in good health.

This chain links TRBV6-1 with TRBJ1-1; TRBD1 might be the D (5 bases). CDR1 is MNHNS, CDR2 SASEGT, per germline. The CDR3 is made up of 16 amino acids. The V end lost 2 bases, the J end lost 4 bases, and 17 bases lay between the germline ends. CDR3 coding DNA: TGTGCCAGCAGTGAATTAGGCCCGGGGGTCGGCACTGAAGCTTTCTTT. Its protein is CASSELGPGVGTEAFF.

The V and J genes are TRBV7-6 and TRBJ2-3, with TRBD2 matching 7 bases. Germline loops: CDR1 SGHVS, CDR2 FNYEAQ. Trimming at V came to 3 bases and at J to 5 bases, leaving 11 bases not matched to a gene. The CDR3 spans 16 residues. CDR3 bases: TGTGCCAGCAGCTTCGGTACACGGGGGGTGATAGATACGCAGTATTTT. Translation: CASSFGTRGVIDTQYF.

The J gene is TRBJ2-1, the V gene TRBV11-2, with 16 positions matching TRBD2. The CDR3 has 16 residues. Germline V gene sequence: CDR1 SGHAT, CDR2 FQNNGV. Trimming took 3 bases from V and 8 from J; bases not matched to a gene: 4. The DNA for the CDR3 is TGTGCCAGCAGCTTGGGACTAGCGGGAGGGCGTCATGAGCAGTTCTTC. Its translation is CASSLGLAGGRHEQFF.

The chain joins TRBV7-3 to TRBJ2-7, with D unresolved. The germline V gene has CDR1 SGHTA and CDR2 FQGTGA. Trimming stripped 4 bases from V and 6 bases from J, with 13 bases between. The CDR3 totals 13 residues. The CDR3 is CASSSGSRGEQYF. Written as DNA, the CDR3 is TGTGCCAGCAGCTCGGGCTCCCGTGGCGAGCAGTACTTC.

The chain couples TRBV12-1 to TRBJ2-7; no check of the table's D call, TRBD1, against the DNA was made. TRBV12-1 is termed a pseudogene. The CDR3 has 15 amino acids. The CDR3 here is CASSSPGTANSEQYF. The CDR3 bases are TGTGCCAGCAGCTCACCCGGGACAGCGAACTCCGAGCAGTACTTC.

CDR3 in DNA: TGTGCCAGCAGTCACGCGAATGAGCAGTTCTTC. Its protein is CASSHANEQFF. The V call is TRBV6-6, the J call TRBJ2-1; D is ambiguous. V was trimmed by 5 bases and J by 7 bases, leaving 6 bases between them. This CDR3 has 11 amino acids. The germline V gene encodes CDR1 MNHNY and CDR2 SVGAGI (reference sequence).

The chain is built from TRBV7-8 and TRBJ2-7; TRBD1 agrees at 10 bases. The CDR3 spans 15 residues. CDR1 and CDR2 (germline): SGHVS, FQNEAQ. The V and J ends lost 5 bases and 3 bases, in that order; junction bases with no gene match: 7. The CDR3 reads CASSSRDRGRYEQYF. The CDR3 DNA is TGTGCCAGCAGCAGCCGGGACAGGGGTCGCTACGAGCAGTACTTC.

The chain uses TRBV6-1 and TRBJ1-3; D uncertain. The CDR3 sequence is 13 residues long. In germline, CDR1 is MNHNS, CDR2 SASEGT. The V and J ends lost 2 bases and 2 bases respectively, with 4 bases between them. CDR3 in amino acids: CASSEFAGNTIYF. The CDR3 DNA reads as TGTGCCAGCAGTGAATTTGCTGGAAACACCATATATTTT.

The chain carries TRBV10-3 and TRBJ1-2, with 7 bases that match TRBD1. CDR3 length: 14 amino acids. Germline V gives CDR1 ENHRY, CDR2 SYGVKD. V shed 4 bases and J 4 bases; nucleotides not matched to a gene: 6. CDR3 sequence: CAISAQGQSYGYTF. CDR3 nucleotide sequence: TGTGCCATCAGTGCCCAGGGACAGTCCTATGGCTACACCTTC.

V and J are TRBV2 and TRBJ2-5; D is ambiguous. V was trimmed by 7 bases and J by 5 bases, leaving 20 bases between them. The length of the CDR3 is 15 residues. Per germline, CDR1 SNHLY and CDR2 FYNNEI. The CDR3 DNA follows: TGTGCCAGCAAAACAGATTCGAGGATGGGGGAGACCCAGTACTTC. It codes for CASKTDSRMGETQYF.

This clone is a singleton in its sample. This CDR3 reads CASSESLAGVWETQYF. CDR3 DNA sequence: TGTGCCAGCAGCGAATCGCTAGCGGGAGTGTGGGAGACCCAGTACTTC. The chain combines TRBV9 with TRBJ2-5; 10 positions match TRBD2. The CDR3 extends over 16 amino acids. Unmatched junction bases numbered 10, after V lost 3 bases and J lost 5 bases. Germline lookup yields CDR1 SGDLS and CDR2 YYNGEE. Based on the CDR3 plus reference TRBV9 and TRBJ2-5, the full variable domain is DSGVTQTPKHLITATGQRVTLRCSPRSGDLSVYWYQQSLDQGLQFLIQYYNGEERAKGNILERFSAQQFPDLHSELNLSSLELGDSALYFCASSESLAGVWETQYFGPGTRLLVL.

The chain links TRBV6-6 to TRBJ2-2; D possibly corresponds to TRBD1 (5 bases). The CDR3 extends over 14 amino acids. V was pared by 5 bases and J by 1 base, with 8 bases between. Germline V gene sequence: CDR1 MNHNY, CDR2 SVGAGI (reference sequence). The CDR3 is CASSIRGNTGELFF. CDR3 bases: TGTGCCAGCAGTATAAGGGGGAACACCGGGGAGCTGTTTTTT.

The chain combines TRBV2 with TRBJ2-3; perhaps TRBD2 as D (5 bases). CDR1 SNHLY and CDR2 FYNNEI come from the germline V gene. The CDR3 has 12 amino acids. V was cut by 4 bases and J by 6 bases, with 8 bases left in between. This chain's CDR3 is CASSGQRDTQYF. The CDR3 region has the DNA TGTGCCAGCAGTGGGCAGCGGGATACGCAGTATTTT.

J is TRBJ2-1 and V is TRBV6-6; no reliable D call. V was clipped by 4 bases and J by 7 bases, with 11 bases between them. This CDR3 contains 13 residues. Per germline, CDR1 MNHNY and CDR2 SVGAGI (reference sequence). Here the CDR3 DNA reads TGTGCCAGCAGTTTGAACCCCAAGAATGAGCAGTTCTTC. It encodes CASSLNPKNEQFF.

The chain couples TRBV6-6 to TRBJ1-5; maybe TRBD1 (6 bases). The CDR3 runs to 14 residues. V lost 4 bases, J lost 11 bases, and 18 bases lay in between. Germline V gene lookup returns CDR1 MNHNY and CDR2 SVGAGI (reference sequence). The CDR3 bases are TGTGCCAGCAGTTCTTCAGGGGAGATAAATACCCAGCATTTT. Residues: CASSSSGEINTQHF.

V usage is TRBV19 and J usage is TRBJ1-1; D gene ambiguous. V lost 5 bases, J lost 6 bases, and 13 bases lay in between. Looked up from germline, CDR1 is LNHDA and CDR2 is SQIVND (reference sequence). The CDR3 has 13 residues. The CDR3: CASSVRNAPEAFF. The CDR3 bases are TGTGCCAGTAGTGTCCGAAATGCCCCTGAAGCTTTCTTT.

The genes are TRBV6-6 and TRBJ2-3; TRBD1 might be the D (6 bases). Trimming removed 6 bases from V and 0 bases from J, with 10 bases in between. The germline CDR1 and CDR2 sequences are MNHNY and SVGAGI (reference sequence). This CDR3 spans 14 amino acids. Here the CDR3 reads CASSDQGSTDTQYF. In DNA, the CDR3 is TGTGCCAGCAGCGACCAGGGGAGCACAGATACGCAGTATTTT.

The chain recombines TRBV7-6 with TRBJ1-1; TRBD1 might be the D (6 bases). Trimming removed 4 bases from V and 1 base from J, with 7 bases in between. CDR3 length: 13 residues. The germline V gene has CDR1 SGHVS and CDR2 FNYEAQ. The CDR3 reads CASSWTENTEAFF. In nucleotides, the CDR3 is TGTGCCAGCAGCTGGACAGAGAACACTGAAGCTTTCTTT.

J is TRBJ1-3 and V is TRBV19; no reliable D call. From germline, CDR1 is LNHDA and CDR2 SQIVND (reference sequence). Between the trimmed V and J ends, which lost 7 bases and 0 bases, there was a span of 16 bases. CDR3 length: 16 amino acids. The CDR3 nucleotides read TGTGCCAGTACGAGAACGACGGTCAGCTCTGGAAACACCATATATTTT. The encoded protein is CASTRTTVSSGNTIYF. Variable domain in full (rest from reference TRBV19 and TRBJ1-3): DGGITQSPKYLFRKEGQNVTLSCEQNLNHDAMYWYRQDPGQGLRLIYYSQIVNDFQKGDIAEGYSVSREKKESFPLTVTSAQKNPTAFYLCASTRTTVSSGNTIYFGEGSWLTVV.

V usage is TRBV2 and J usage is TRBJ1-5; D not resolved. Germline loops: CDR1 SNHLY, CDR2 FYNNEI. Trimming took off 4 bases at V and 6 bases at J, with 13 bases between the two ends. The CDR3 sequence is 14 residues long. As DNA, the CDR3 is TGTGCCAGCAGTGGTGTCGGAGAGGTTCAGCCCCAGCATTTT. It yields the protein CASSGVGEVQPQHF.

J is TRBJ2-2 and V is TRBV2; 7 nucleotides agree with TRBD1. The CDR3 sequence is 15 residues long. The germline V gene has CDR1 SNHLY and CDR2 FYNNEI. The J segment lost 5 bases and the V segment lost 7 bases, leaving 10 bases of the junction unmatched. In DNA form, the CDR3 reads TGTGCCAGCATTAGACAGGGATTGGGGACCGGGGAGCTGTTTTTT. The encoded protein is CASIRQGLGTGELFF.

The chain is built from TRBV9 and TRBJ2-7; D remains unclear. This CDR3 is 15 amino acids long. Trimming shortened V by 0 bases and J by 3 bases, and 13 bases separated the two germline ends. In germline, CDR1 is SGDLS, CDR2 YYNGEE. The DNA of the CDR3 is TGTGCCAGCAGCGTAGCGGGCAGTCCCCACTACGAGCAGTACTTC. It encodes CASSVAGSPHYEQYF.

V usage is TRBV7-9 and J usage is TRBJ1-4, with D possibly matching TRBD1 (5 bases). V lost 0 bases to trimming and J lost 5 bases, with 10 bases between them. Per the germline V gene, CDR1 is SEHNR and CDR2 is FQNEAQ (reference sequence). The CDR3 totals 15 residues. For the CDR3, the DNA is TGTGCCAGCAGCTTAGCAGGGGACCTAAATGAAAAACTGTTTTTT. Its translation is CASSLAGDLNEKLFF.

V is TRBV9 and J is TRBJ1-6, with 7 nucleotides matching TRBD1. The germline CDR1 and CDR2 sequences are SGDLS and YYNGEE. The length of the CDR3 is 15 residues. V shed 4 bases and J 5 bases; nucleotides not matched to a gene: 6. The CDR3 protein is CASSTTGTDNSPLHF. The CDR3 DNA follows: TGTGCCAGCAGCACCACCGGGACAGATAATTCACCCCTCCACTTT.

This chain connects TRBV7-9 to TRBJ2-4; D call uncertain. CDR1 and CDR2 from the germline V gene are SEHNR and FQNEAQ (reference sequence). The length of the CDR3 is 12 residues. Trimming left V 5 bases short and J 10 bases short, with 12 bases between. CDR3: CASSPDALIQYF. The CDR3 bases are TGTGCCAGCAGCCCCGACGCTCTTATTCAGTACTTC.

The chain is built from TRBV5-6 and TRBJ2-4, with D perhaps TRBD1 or TRBD2 (5 bases each). This CDR3 has 15 amino acids. Germline CDR1 and CDR2: SGHDT and YYEEEE. V was shortened by 6 bases and J by 3 bases, with 16 bases between the two germline ends. CDR3: CASTPGKGVKNIQYF. The CDR3 DNA is TGTGCCAGCACCCCCGGGAAAGGGGTCAAAAACATTCAGTACTTC.

A single count supports this clone. V gene TRBV27 combines with J gene TRBJ2-6, with 7 bases matching TRBD1. After removal of 5 bases from V and 3 bases from J, the junction contained 10 bases not matched to a gene. Germline V gives CDR1 MNHEY, CDR2 SMNVEV (reference sequence). The CDR3 length is 17 residues. This CDR3 reads CASSLLTGPNGANVLTF. As DNA, the CDR3 is TGTGCCAGCAGTCTCTTGACAGGGCCTAATGGGGCCAACGTCCTGACTTTC.

The genes are TRBV5-4 and TRBJ2-3; TRBD2 aligns across 8 bases. V shed 1 base, J shed 1 base, and the junction held 5 bases outside the gene matches. Per the germline V gene, CDR1 is SGHNT and CDR2 is YYREEE (reference sequence). The CDR3 length is 16 residues. This chain's CDR3 is CASSLRTGGGTDTQYF. CDR3 in DNA: TGTGCCAGCAGCTTGAGAACGGGAGGGGGCACAGATACGCAGTATTTT. Complete variable domain (other parts from reference TRBV5-4 and TRBJ2-3): ETGVTQSPTHLIKTRGQQVTLRCSSQSGHNTVSWYQQALGQGPQFIFQYYREEENGRGNFPPRFSGLQFPNYSSELNVNALELDDSALYLCASSLRTGGGTDTQYFGPGTRLTVL.

This sequence joins TRBV5-6 and TRBJ2-2, with D uncertain. CDR1 is SGHDT, CDR2 YYEEEE, per germline. This CDR3 has 16 residues. Trimming left V 2 bases short and J 4 bases short, with 15 bases between. Written as DNA, the CDR3 is TGTGCCAGCAGCTTAACCCCTATGGACGGCACCGGGGAGCTGTTTTTT. It codes for CASSLTPMDGTGELFF.